A selection of T cell receptor beta chains follows, all from one sample in a study of long-term antiretroviral therapy in people with HIV. Data came from immunoSEQ multiplex PCR; TCRdb stores just in-frame clones and leaves some out. Found here are more than 15,000 clones, about 94% of them singletons; the top ten hold approximately 4.6%. Sequencing used unsorted PBMCs, obtained nearly 6.5 years after starting antiretroviral therapy. These receptor sequences come from a woman aged 50 to 60 with HIV. Both conserved end residues are part of each CDR3. The order of the fields is V gene, CDR3 length, D gene, clone size, J gene, CDR3 protein, CDR3 DNA. A D gene is named only where the DNA matches it firmly. A row's size may be missing; if present it is once, few, many or a size class.

>TRBV6-1|15|TRBD1|-|TRBJ2-3
CASSKTGEITDTQYF
TGTGCCAGCAGTAAGACAGGGGAGATCACAGATACGCAGTATTTT
>TRBV13|15|-|-|TRBJ2-2
CASSIRQENTGELFF
TGTGCCAGCAGCATCCGACAGGAGAACACCGGGGAGCTGTTTTTT
>TRBV15|14|TRBD2|-|TRBJ2-3
CATSRAEREHEQYF
TGTGCCACCAGCAGAGCGGAGCGGGAGCATGAGCAGTATTTT
>TRBV7-9|15|TRBD1|few|TRBJ1-2
CASSLQGAMNYGYTF
TGTGCCAGCAGTCTACAGGGGGCGATGAACTATGGCTACACCTTC
>TRBV5-1|15|-|-|TRBJ2-3
CASSLGGTSTDTQYF
TGCGCCAGCAGCTTGGGCGGCACTAGCACAGATACGCAGTATTTT
>TRBV7-9|16|-|-|TRBJ1-4
CASSPTRPESGEKLFF
TGTGCCAGCAGCCCAACCCGGCCCGAAAGTGGCGAAAAACTGTTTTTT
>TRBV13|15|TRBD2|once|TRBJ2-7
CASSAGLAGYYEQYF
TGTGCCAGCAGCGCCGGACTAGCGGGGTACTACGAGCAGTACTTC
>TRBV7-9|12|-|-|TRBJ2-3
CASSLGVDTQYF
TGTGCCAGCAGCTTAGGTGTAGATACGCAGTATTTT
>TRBV28|14|-|-|TRBJ2-1
CASSFGVIYSEQFF
TGTGCCAGCAGTTTCGGAGTCATATACAGTGAGCAGTTCTTC
>TRBV7-2|16|TRBD2|-|TRBJ2-7
CASSLGSSGHTYEQYF
TGTGCCAGCAGCTTAGGCTCTAGCGGGCACACCTACGAGCAGTACTTC
>TRBV5-5|15|TRBD1|-|TRBJ1-2
CASSLGDRGGYGYTF
TGTGCCAGCAGCTTGGGGGACAGGGGCGGATATGGCTACACCTTC
>TRBV6-5|14|-|-|TRBJ2-1
CASSYTVMNNEQFF
TGTGCCAGCAGTTACACGGTTATGAACAATGAGCAGTTCTTC
>TRBV14|13|TRBD1|-|TRBJ1-6
CASSGQGNSPLHF
TGTGCCAGCAGCGGACAGGGGAATTCACCCCTCCACTTT
>TRBV27|17|-|-|TRBJ2-2
CASSLLPPILNTGELFF
TGTGCCAGCAGTTTATTACCCCCAATTCTAAACACCGGGGAGCTGTTTTTT
>TRBV30|17|TRBD1|-|TRBJ2-1
CAWSPNVGTGAYNEQFF
TGTGCCTGGAGTCCGAATGTGGGGACAGGGGCCTACAATGAGCAGTTCTTC
>TRBV6-1|15|-|-|TRBJ1-5
CASSKTGLSNQPQHF
TGTGCCAGCAGTAAAACAGGTCTTAGCAATCAGCCCCAGCATTTT
>TRBV9|13|-|-|TRBJ1-1
CASSVTGNTEAFF
TGTGCCAGCAGCGTGACAGGAAACACTGAAGCTTTCTTT
>TRBV2|13|-|-|TRBJ2-2
CASSGARTGELFF
TGTGCCAGCAGCGGAGCGCGGACCGGGGAGCTGTTTTTT
>TRBV7-9|14|TRBD2|-|TRBJ2-7
CASSLLAGSYEQYF
TGTGCCAGCAGCTTACTAGCGGGGAGCTACGAGCAGTACTTC
>TRBV6-4|14|-|-|TRBJ1-1
CASRTTTGGTEAFF
TGTGCCAGCAGAACGACGACCGGGGGGACTGAAGCTTTCTTT
>TRBV6-6|14|-|-|TRBJ1-2
CASGSGAKGGGYTF
TGTGCCAGCGGATCTGGGGCGAAGGGAGGTGGCTACACCTTC
>TRBV19|15|-|once|TRBJ1-5
CASSIQGTSNQPQHF
TGTGCCAGTAGTATCCAGGGGACTAGCAATCAGCCCCAGCATTTT
>TRBV11-2|15|TRBD2|-|TRBJ2-5
CASSPPSGVGETQYF
TGTGCCAGCAGCCCTCCTAGCGGGGTCGGAGAGACCCAGTACTTC
>TRBV29-1|12|-|-|TRBJ2-7
CSVVVGSYEQYF
TGCAGCGTTGTGGTGGGGTCCTACGAGCAGTACTTC
>TRBV7-9|14|-|-|TRBJ2-3
CASLRGLSTDTQYF
TGTGCCAGCCTCAGGGGTTTAAGCACAGATACGCAGTATTTT
>TRBV27|13|-|-|TRBJ2-7
CASRRDGPYEQYF
TGTGCCAGCAGAAGGGACGGCCCCTACGAGCAGTACTTC
>TRBV7-2|16|TRBD1|-|TRBJ2-6
CASSSSTGAGANVLTF
TGTGCCAGCAGCTCCAGCACAGGGGCTGGGGCCAACGTCCTGACTTTC
>TRBV6-6|15|TRBD1|few|TRBJ1-3
CASLREGASGNTIYF
TGTGCCAGCTTAAGAGAGGGGGCGTCTGGAAACACCATATATTTT
>TRBV19|14|TRBD1|-|TRBJ1-5
CASSDDRGYEPQHF
TGTGCCAGTAGTGACGACAGGGGATACGAGCCCCAGCATTTT
>TRBV6-5|13|-|-|TRBJ2-3
CASSYYSTDTQYF
TGTGCCAGCAGTTACTACAGCACAGATACGCAGTATTTT
>TRBV4-1|13|-|-|TRBJ2-7
CASSQEPLYEQYF
TGCGCCAGCAGCCAAGAACCCCTCTACGAGCAGTACTTC
>TRBV5-6|17|TRBD2|-|TRBJ2-2
CASSPGLAGENTGELFF
TGTGCCAGCAGCCCGGGACTAGCGGGAGAGAACACCGGGGAGCTGTTTTTT
>TRBV25-1|13|-|-|TRBJ1-6
CASSVTSQGSLHF
TGTGCCAGCAGTGTAACCTCACAGGGATCCCTCCACTTT
>TRBV9|13|-|-|TRBJ1-5
CASSVQSNQPQHF
TGTGCCAGCAGCGTACAAAGCAATCAGCCCCAGCATTTT
>TRBV9|14|TRBD1|-|TRBJ2-7
CASSARDRVSEQYF
TGTGCCAGCAGCGCTCGGGACAGGGTGAGCGAGCAGTACTTC
>TRBV4-3|15|-|once|TRBJ2-7
CASSQEALGLYEQYF
TGCGCCAGCAGCCAAGAGGCCCTCGGACTTTACGAGCAGTACTTC
>TRBV19|15|-|-|TRBJ2-7
CASSISWDTRGEQYF
TGTGCCAGTAGTATAAGTTGGGACACCCGTGGCGAGCAGTACTTC
>TRBV2|13|TRBD2|-|TRBJ2-5
CASSEAGEGTQYF
TGTGCCAGCAGTGAAGCGGGGGAGGGGACCCAGTACTTC
>TRBV10-3|17|TRBD1|-|TRBJ1-1
CAISERTGGRGNTEAFF
TGTGCCATCAGTGAAAGGACAGGGGGTCGAGGGAACACTGAAGCTTTCTTT
>TRBV5-4|16|-|-|TRBJ2-7
CASSPAAAREKYEQYF
TGCGCCAGCAGCCCCGCAGCAGCCCGGGAGAAGTACGAGCAGTACTTC